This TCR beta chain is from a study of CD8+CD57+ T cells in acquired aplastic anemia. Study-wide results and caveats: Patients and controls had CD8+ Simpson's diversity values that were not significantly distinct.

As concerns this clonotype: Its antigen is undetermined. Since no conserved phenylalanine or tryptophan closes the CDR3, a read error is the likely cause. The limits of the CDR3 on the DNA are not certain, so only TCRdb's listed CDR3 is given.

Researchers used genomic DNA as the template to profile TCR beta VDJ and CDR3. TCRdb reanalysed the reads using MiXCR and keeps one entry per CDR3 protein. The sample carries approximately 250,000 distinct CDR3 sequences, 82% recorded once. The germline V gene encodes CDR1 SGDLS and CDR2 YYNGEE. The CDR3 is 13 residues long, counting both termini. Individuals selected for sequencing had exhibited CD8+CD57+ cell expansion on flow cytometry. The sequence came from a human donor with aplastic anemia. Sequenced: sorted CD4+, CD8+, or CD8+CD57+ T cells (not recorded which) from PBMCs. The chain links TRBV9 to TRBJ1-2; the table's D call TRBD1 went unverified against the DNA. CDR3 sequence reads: CASSEGVRQGGNI.